This is a list of T cell receptor beta chains from one sample in a study of human T cells and chemical hapten exposure. MiXCR was run by TCRdb on the RACE reads, yielding one entry per CDR3 protein. The table has fewer than 100,000 distinct CDR3 sequences, approximately 12% seen once. This specimen was whole blood, taken in connection with sensitization to the hapten diphenylcyclopropenone (DPC). These TCRs come from a woman between 55 and 75 years old with alopecia areata. Some clones in this sample may be carry-over from other donors' samples. The CDR3 runs from the conserved cysteine through the conserved F or W. The D gene is left open where the match is weak. Size is omitted from some rows. Given values are once, few, many or a class for expanded clones.

d_call j_call clone_size v_call cdr3_aa cdr3_nt
. TRBJ2-3 . TRBV10-2 CASSESWGASFTDTQYF TGCGCCAGCAGTGAGTCCTGGGGGGCCTCCTTCACAGATACGCAGTATTTT
. TRBJ1-5 few TRBV20-1 CSARETSVGQPQHF TGCAGTGCTAGAGAAACATCGGTCGGTCAGCCCCAGCATTTT
. TRBJ2-7 many TRBV12-3/TRBV12-4 CASSYGGLSYEQYF TGTGCCAGCAGTTACGGAGGACTCTCCTACGAGCAGTACTTC
. TRBJ2-7 few TRBV10-3 CAIRQSSYEQYF TGTGCCATCAGGCAGTCCTCCTACGAGCAGTACTTC
. TRBJ2-7 many TRBV29-1 CSVLVREQYF TGCAGCGTTTTGGTCCGCGAGCAGTACTTC
. TRBJ1-1 few TRBV29-1 CSVEDTRNTEAFF TGCAGCGTTGAAGATACCCGCAACACTGAAGCTTTCTTT
TRBD1 TRBJ2-1 few TRBV3-1 CASSQEGDSHNEQFF TGTGCCAGCAGCCAAGAAGGGGACAGTCACAATGAGCAGTTCTTC
. TRBJ1-1 . TRBV5-4 CASSFGGEDTEAFF TGTGCCAGCAGCTTCGGAGGGGAAGACACTGAAGCTTTCTTT
. TRBJ1-2 few TRBV30 CAWKRTDIRGSGNNYGYTF TGTGCCTGGAAGAGGACGGATATCAGGGGATCCGGGAATAACTATGGCTACACCTTC
TRBD2 TRBJ2-7 few TRBV5-1 CASSPIAGGRYEQYF TGCGCCAGCAGCCCGATAGCGGGGGGTCGCTACGAGCAGTACTTC
. TRBJ2-3 few TRBV6-6 CASSYSSQEGSTDTQYF TGTGCCAGCAGTTACTCGTCTCAGGAGGGTAGCACAGATACGCAGTATTTT
. TRBJ2-1 few TRBV25-1 CASSASGAWNNEQFF TGTGCCAGCAGCGCTTCCGGGGCGTGGAACAATGAGCAGTTCTTC
. TRBJ2-3 . TRBV7-3 CASSSASADTQYF TGTGCCAGCAGCTCCGCTAGCGCAGATACGCAGTATTTT
TRBD2 TRBJ2-1 . TRBV20-1 CSARAGTSGLEQFF TGCAGTGCTAGGGCCGGGACTAGCGGCCTAGAGCAGTTCTTC
. TRBJ1-1 . TRBV18 CASSTGMNTEAFF TGTGCCAGCTCTACTGGGATGAACACTGAAGCTTTCTTT
. TRBJ1-5 . TRBV5-6 CASSLAQGRGNQPQHF TGTGCCAGCAGCTTGGCCCAGGGACGGGGCAATCAGCCCCAGCATTTT
TRBD1 TRBJ2-7 many TRBV7-6 CASSLASGTAYEQYF TGTGCCAGCAGCTTAGCCTCCGGGACAGCCTACGAGCAGTACTTC
TRBD1 TRBJ1-2 many TRBV20-1 CSAREETGTTSYTF TGCAGTGCTAGAGAGGAGACAGGGACGACAAGCTACACCTTC
. TRBJ1-1 . TRBV28 CASSQGVRAEAFF TGTGCCAGCAGCCAAGGGGTGAGGGCTGAAGCTTTCTTT
. TRBJ2-1 many TRBV6-4 CASSDKGGRNEQFF TGTGCCAGCAGCGATAAGGGGGGACGCAATGAGCAGTTCTTC
. TRBJ2-7 many TRBV2 CASSSGRRGYEQYF TGTGCCAGCAGTTCAGGAAGACGGGGCTACGAGCAGTACTTC
. TRBJ1-3 . TRBV11-2 CASRELGIGGNTIYF TGTGCCAGCAGGGAGCTAGGAATTGGAGGAAACACCATATATTTT
. TRBJ1-2 many TRBV18 CASSPGLAVTYGYTF TGTGCCAGCTCACCAGGGTTAGCAGTAACCTATGGCTACACCTTC
. TRBJ1-2 few TRBV27 CASSLSTGMGYGYTF TGTGCCAGCAGTTTATCGACCGGGATGGGCTATGGCTACACCTTC
. TRBJ2-3 . TRBV11-2 CASSSRARSDTQYF TGTGCCAGCAGCTCACGGGCCAGAAGTGATACGCAGTATTTT
TRBD1 TRBJ2-3 few TRBV5-4 CASSPRTGADTQYF TGTGCCAGCAGCCCGAGGACAGGTGCTGATACGCAGTATTTT
. TRBJ2-3 few TRBV9 CASSVAASYTDTQYF TGTGCCAGCAGCGTAGCGGCCTCCTACACAGATACGCAGTATTTT
. TRBJ2-2 many TRBV7-9 CASSLERAGELFF TGTGCCAGCAGCTTGGAAAGGGCCGGGGAGCTGTTTTTT